This T cell receptor beta chain was recovered during a study of T cell changes during pregnancy in multiple sclerosis. The assay was immunoSEQ multiplex PCR, and TCRdb's table has in-frame clones only and misses some. Altogether 25,000 to 35,000 clones are present, 89% being singletons, with the ten largest covering around 0.8%. Germline CDR1 is SQVTM and CDR2 is ANQGSEA. The trim removed 6 bases at V and 1 base at J, leaving 8 bases unmatched. The length of the CDR3 is 14 residues. Sample: CD4+ T cells from peripheral blood mononuclear cells, taken in the second trimester of pregnancy. J is TRBJ2-5 and V is TRBV29-1; the match to TRBD1 covers 7 bases. This sequence was found in a female donor with multiple sclerosis, enrolled in a pregnancy study. The CDR3 loop is CSVGDRSSQETQYF. The CDR3 DNA is TGCAGCGTAGGGGACAGATCGTCCCAAGAGACCCAGTACTTC.